This TCR beta chain was observed in a study of cytomegalovirus exposure and HLA in healthy donors. Study in general: Among the approximately 400 genotyped donors, more than 70% were placed in the Caucasian-associated ancestry cluster. Regarding the study as a whole: According to an earlier analysis, most TCR beta V segments yielded productive rearrangements about 87% or about 30% of the time.

This clone was observed once. Its antigen is unknown. In the PCR, 60 Vbeta and 13 Jbeta primers were used. The assay was immunoSEQ multiplex PCR, and TCRdb's table has in-frame clones only and misses some. The sample contains about 100,000 clones, around 80% of which appear only once. V gave up 4 bases and J gave up 6 bases; unmatched junction bases: 2. The germline V gene encodes CDR1 SGHTA and CDR2 FQGTGA. The CDR3 is 13 residues long. This clonotype was sampled from a man aged 25 to 45 in good health and CMV-seronegative. Source material: PBMCs. This rearrangement joins TRBV7-3 to TRBJ2-2, with 7 bases identical to TRBD2. The CDR3, as DNA: TGTGCCAGCAGCTCGGGGGGAGCCGGGGAGCTGTTTTTT. Translated, it gives CASSSGGAGELFF.